This TCR beta chain was recovered during a study of shared clonotypes between healthy human individuals. Study-level results: Blood alone was sampled, and tissue repertoires likely differ. Several donors held approximately 5% of naive CD4 clonotypes in common.

This table comes from immunoSEQ multiplex PCR, and its TCRdb copy is limited to in-frame clones, with some not included. The repertoire holds approximately 1.5 million clones, with around 98.5% as singletons. On this clone: The antigen is undetermined.

The sequenced sample consisted of naive CD4+ T cells sorted from blood. This sample's subset: CD45RA+ positively selected. The TCR sequence derives from a man younger than 40 in good health.

The CDR3 DNA sequence: TGTGCCAGCAGTCCCGGAGGGCCTAGCAATCAGCCCCAGCATTTT. Translated: CASSPGGPSNQPQHF. The chain has TRBV28 and TRBJ1-5; D unclear. Germline assignment: CDR1 MDHEN and CDR2 SYDVKM. Trimming removed 5 bases from V and 0 bases from J, with 11 bases in between. This CDR3 is 15 amino acids long.